This paragraph reports one TCR beta chain. Its cognate antigen is unknown. Sequence at one end of the junction differs from germline and may be a read error. About 9.6 milliliters of peripheral blood were drawn from each donor into EDTA-treated tubes. This sample stems from a study of blood T cells in healthy people across ages. Points from the study as a whole: The recorded TCR beta diversity per million T cells decreased in a roughly linear manner with age. Donors of long life had a larger count of naive CD4+ cells and greater diversity than aged donors.

The germline V gene encodes CDR1 SGHRS and CDR2 YFSETQ. The CDR3 covers 16 residues. The second PCR ran about 6 to 11 cycles with a sample-barcoded 5' primer and J-beta primers. Each cDNA molecule was tagged by a template-switch adaptor with 12 random nucleotides. In TCRdb, the 5' RACE reads were re-called with MiXCR into one record per CDR3 protein. Among approximately 1.5 million distinct CDR3 sequences, roughly 43% were seen once, and the ten largest hold around 4%. V and J are TRBV5-1 and TRBJ2-3; D is unclear. The receptor comes from a woman aged 18-29 years in good health. Sequencing used blood. The CDR3 loop reads CASSRRPDFSTDTQYF. CDR3 DNA: TGCGCTAGCAGCCGCCGACCGGATTTTAGCACAGATACGCAGTATTTT.